These 15 T cell receptor beta chains were all obtained from the same sample, sequenced in a study of blood T cell repertoires in COVID-19. Assay: immunoSEQ multiplex PCR; the TCRdb copy retains only in-frame clones and omits some. The data show about 190,000 clones, around 85% seen once. Sequences were obtained from PBMCs or T cells enriched from blood (not recorded which). These receptors were obtained from a woman in her twenties or thirties who had recovered from COVID-19.

For the CDR3, the DNA is TGTGCCAGCAGCTTATTCAGGGCCTACGAGCAGTACGTC. Protein sequence: CASSLFRAYEQYV. The rearrangement joins TRBV7-2 to TRBJ2-7, with D possibly TRBD1 on 5 matching bases. The V end lost 2 bases, the J end lost 2 bases, and 7 bases lay between the germline ends. Per the germline V gene, CDR1 is SGHTA and CDR2 is FQGNSA. This CDR3 region has 13 residues.

The V gene is TRBV29-1, the J gene TRBJ1-2; 7 bases are a match to TRBD1. The CDR3 runs to 15 residues. Germline-derived CDR1 and CDR2 are SQVTM and ANQGSEA. Trimming cost V 3 bases and J 4 bases; bases outside gene matches: 11. The chain's CDR3 is CSVDLGRGDGYGYTF. DNA for the CDR3: TGCAGCGTTGATCTAGGCAGGGGGGACGGCTATGGCTACACCTTC.

The chain joins TRBV21-1 to TRBJ1-1; the table names TRBD1, a call not compared with the DNA. TRBV21-1 is a recognized pseudogene. The CDR3 is made up of 15 amino acids. CDR3 nucleotide sequence: TGTGCCAGCAGCGGACGGACAGGGACTGTGGCTGAAGCTTTCTTT. Amino acids: CASSGRTGTVAEAFF.

The chain links TRBV3-1 (or the pseudogene TRBV3-2) to TRBJ1-6; 7 bases are shared with TRBD1. Germline values: CDR1 LGHDT, CDR2 YNNKEL (reference sequence). The ends lost 2 bases at V and 6 bases at J; junction bases unmatched: 7. This CDR3 comprises 16 residues. The CDR3 DNA sequence: TGTGCCAGCAGCCAATCCGCAGGGGGTGGTAATTCACCCCTCCACTTT. As protein: CASSQSAGGGNSPLHF.

CDR3 sequence: CASSLAGQGGLGDYGYTF. CDR3 DNA sequence: TGCGCCAGCAGCTTGGCCGGACAGGGGGGACTAGGTGACTATGGCTACACCTTC. The rearrangement joins TRBV5-1 to TRBJ1-2; TRBD1 matches 10 bases. The V gene's germline CDR1 is SGHRS and CDR2 YFSETQ. There are 18 residues in the CDR3. Trimming removed 0 bases from V and 3 bases from J; junction bases left unmatched: 11.

The rearrangement joins TRBV28 to TRBJ1-5; 9 bases match TRBD1. This CDR3 spans 16 amino acids. Unmatched junction bases numbered 6, after V lost 1 base and J lost 5 bases. Germline CDR1 and CDR2: MDHEN and SYDVKM. CDR3 DNA sequence: TGTGCCAGCAGTTTATCCCGGGACAGGGATCATCAGCCCCAGCATTTT. Its translation: CASSLSRDRDHQPQHF.

The V and J genes are TRBV9 and TRBJ2-5; 11 nucleotides agree with TRBD1. V dropped 4 bases and J dropped 2; count of bases not matched to a gene: 7. Germline-derived CDR1 and CDR2 are SGDLS and YYNGEE. CDR3 size: 16 residues. In DNA, the CDR3 is TGTGCCAGCAGCTCTGGACAGGGGGCCTATCAAGAGACCCAGTACTTC. Its translation is CASSSGQGAYQETQYF.

V is TRBV27 and J is TRBJ2-1; 16 bases fit TRBD2. Trimming at V came to 8 bases and at J to 7 bases, leaving 8 bases not matched to a gene. Germline V gene lookup returns CDR1 MNHEY and CDR2 SMNVEV (reference sequence). There are 16 residues in the CDR3. In nucleotides, the CDR3 is TGTGCCAGCGGGACTAGCGGGGGGGCCCGATGGAATGAGCAGTTCTTC. Its translation: CASGTSGGARWNEQFF.

The chain combines TRBV5-4 with TRBJ2-3; D is unresolved. The CDR3 totals 14 residues. Between the trimmed V and J ends, which lost 0 bases and 6 bases, there was a span of 11 bases. CDR1 and CDR2 from the germline V gene are SGHNT and YYREEE (reference sequence). The CDR3 protein is CASSLVEIRDTQYF. CDR3 DNA sequence: TGTGCCAGCAGCTTGGTCGAAATTCGGGATACGCAGTATTTT.

This chain connects TRBV3-1 (or the pseudogene TRBV3-2) to TRBJ2-7; a possible D gene is TRBD2 (5 bases). Trimming left V 6 bases short and J 1 base short, with 10 bases between. From germline, CDR1 is LGHDT and CDR2 YNNKEL (reference sequence). CDR3 length equals 13 residues. The CDR3 DNA sequence: TGTGCCAGCAGTCGCCGGGGTTCCTACGAGCAGTACTTC. Its translation: CASSRRGSYEQYF.

The chain uses TRBV28 and TRBJ1-2; D is ambiguous. In germline, CDR1 is MDHEN, CDR2 SYDVKM. There are 11 residues in the CDR3. V was pared by 8 bases and J by 5 bases, with 9 bases between. CDR3 sequence reads: CASESSYGYTF. Written as DNA, the CDR3 is TGTGCCAGCGAGAGCTCTTATGGCTACACCTTC.

This clone has a single count. This chain's CDR3 is CASRDGLDRDTGELFF. CDR3 DNA sequence: TGTGCCAGCAGAGACGGACTTGACCGGGACACCGGGGAGCTGTTTTTT. This chain connects TRBV2 to TRBJ2-2; possibly TRBD2 for D (5 bases). V lost 6 bases to trimming and J lost 3 bases, with 17 bases between them. From germline, CDR1 is SNHLY and CDR2 FYNNEI. The CDR3 consists of 16 residues.

This chain connects TRBV27 to TRBJ2-1, with TRBD2 matching 7 bases. There are 17 residues in the CDR3. Trimming cost V 3 bases and J 2 bases; bases outside gene matches: 10. Germline assignment: CDR1 MNHEY and CDR2 SMNVEV (reference sequence). CDR3 residues: CASSLVFGEGPYNEQFF. The CDR3 DNA sequence: TGTGCCAGCAGTTTGGTTTTCGGGGAGGGCCCCTACAATGAGCAGTTCTTC.

The genes are TRBV4-1 and TRBJ2-1; no clear D gene. The V gene lost 0 bases and the J gene lost 12 bases, with 6 bases spanning the gap. The germline CDR1 and CDR2 sequences are MGHRA and YSYEKL. This CDR3 has 11 residues. The CDR3 DNA reads TGCGCCAGCAGCCAAGACCGTGTGCAGTTCTTC. Translated, it gives CASSQDRVQFF.

V is TRBV7-8 and J is TRBJ1-6, with TRBD1 identical over 7 bases. V lost 0 bases and J lost 0; bases outside the gene matches: 2. Germline CDR1 is SGHVS and CDR2 is FQNEAQ. The CDR3 extends over 17 amino acids. The CDR3 sequence is CASSLAGDSSYNSPLHF. The CDR3 DNA reads as TGTGCCAGCAGCTTAGCGGGGGACAGCTCCTATAATTCACCCCTCCACTTT.